Following are 20 T cell receptor beta chains from one sample sequenced in a study of blood T cell repertoires in COVID-19. The method was immunoSEQ multiplex PCR; TCRdb's version includes in-frame clones alone and lacks a portion of them. The table lists 30,000 to 40,000 clones, about 80% of them singletons, with 30% to 40% in the top ten. The specimen sequenced was peripheral blood. These receptors all come from a man older than 75 with active or convalescent COVID-19.

The V gene is TRBV7-8, the J gene TRBJ2-7; possible D gene TRBD1, 5 bases. This CDR3 spans 15 amino acids. The germline CDR1 and CDR2 sequences are SGHVS and FQNEAQ. Trimming took off 3 bases at V and 2 bases at J, with 14 bases between the two ends. CDR3 in DNA: TGTGCCAGCAGCTTCACGGCAGGGAAGGCCTACGAGCAGTACTTC. It is translated as CASSFTAGKAYEQYF.

V and J are TRBV6-5 and TRBJ1-4; weak D call: TRBD1 (5 bases). From germline, CDR1 is MNHEY and CDR2 SVGAGI. The V end was cut by 6 bases, the J end by 5 bases, with 16 bases between. The CDR3 runs 15 residues. As DNA, the CDR3 is TGTGCCAGCAGCACGCTACAGGTTTCAAATGAAAAACTGTTTTTT. It specifies CASSTLQVSNEKLFF.

This clone occurred once. The chain joins TRBV3-1 (or the pseudogene TRBV3-2) to TRBJ1-2; 9 bases line up with TRBD1. The CDR3 runs 16 residues. Germline V gene sequence: CDR1 LGHDT, CDR2 YNNKEL (reference sequence). V shed 8 bases, J shed 3 bases, and the junction held 13 bases outside the gene matches. CDR3: CASRGTGPFPHYGYTF. CDR3 bases: TGTGCCAGCCGCGGGACAGGGCCCTTTCCCCACTATGGCTACACCTTC.

The chain combines TRBV2 with TRBJ1-6; D not certain. The CDR3 totals 14 residues. The germline V gene encodes CDR1 SNHLY and CDR2 FYNNEI. V was cut by 8 bases and J by 5 bases, with 13 bases left in between. Here the CDR3 reads CASGRSGNNSPLHF. In DNA, the CDR3 is TGTGCCAGCGGGAGGAGCGGAAATAATTCACCCCTCCACTTT.

The gene calls are TRBV24-1 and TRBJ2-2; TRBD1 agrees at 8 bases. Germline V lookup: CDR1 KGHDR, CDR2 SFDVKD. V dropped 3 bases and J dropped 1; count of bases not matched to a gene: 3. The CDR3 is 16 amino acids. CDR3 loop: CATSDDRGLNTGELFF. The CDR3 DNA reads TGTGCCACCAGTGATGACAGGGGATTGAACACCGGGGAGCTGTTTTTT.

The V call is TRBV19, the J call TRBJ2-7; 9 bases agree with TRBD2. Germline lookup yields CDR1 LNHDA and CDR2 SQIVND (reference sequence). The CDR3 length is 15 residues. With 6 bases clipped from V and 1 base from J, the junction kept 7 bases outside the gene matches. CDR3 amino acids: CASSPGLAPSYEQYF. CDR3 DNA: TGTGCCAGTAGCCCGGGACTAGCTCCGTCCTACGAGCAGTACTTC.

The V call is TRBV19, the J call TRBJ1-5, with 8 nucleotides matching TRBD1. V shed 7 bases and J 4 bases; nucleotides not matched to a gene: 3. The CDR3 is 13 residues long. Germline CDR1 and CDR2: LNHDA and SQIVND (reference sequence). The CDR3 reads CASNHRGNQPQHF. As DNA, the CDR3 is TGTGCCAGTAATCACAGGGGGAATCAGCCCCAGCATTTT.

The rearrangement links TRBV30 to TRBJ2-1, with TRBD2 as a possible D gene (6 bases). Germline V gives CDR1 GTSNPN, CDR2 SVGIG (reference sequence). With 4 bases removed from V and 5 bases from J, the gap between germline ends came to 12 bases. CDR3 length equals 13 residues. The CDR3 nucleotides are TGTGCCTGGACGACCTGGGGGGACAATGAGCAGTTCTTC. Amino acid sequence: CAWTTWGDNEQFF. Drawing the rest from reference TRBV30 and TRBJ2-1, the complete variable domain is SQTIHQWPATLVQPVGSPLSLECTVEGTSNPNLYWYRQAAGRGLQLLFYSVGIGQISSEVPQNLSASRPQDRQFILSSKKLLLSDSGFYLCAWTTWGDNEQFFGPGTRLTVL.

The chain combines TRBV9 with TRBJ1-5; 7 bases fit TRBD1. This CDR3 has 14 amino acids. From germline, CDR1 is SGDLS and CDR2 YYNGEE. Germline trimming cut 5 bases from V and 1 base from J; bases unmatched to any gene: 3. The DNA of the CDR3 is TGTGCCAGCAGTGCGGGACAGAGCAATCAGCCCCAGCATTTT. The encoded protein is CASSAGQSNQPQHF.

The chain carries TRBV25-1 and TRBJ1-1, with a possible D match to TRBD1 (6 bases). The germline V gene has CDR1 MGHDK and CDR2 SYGVNS. This CDR3 comprises 12 residues. Trimming took off 6 bases at V and 6 bases at J, with 11 bases between the two ends. The DNA for the CDR3 is TGTGCCAGCAGCCCAGGGGCATCTGAAGCTTTCTTT. It translates to CASSPGASEAFF.

The chain couples TRBV28 to TRBJ2-7; D remains unclear. CDR3 length equals 13 residues. The germline V and J ends were trimmed by 4 bases and 7 bases, with 14 bases remaining between them. Germline CDR1 reads MDHEN; CDR2 reads SYDVKM. The CDR3 DNA reads TGTGCCAGCAGTTCCCTGGTCGTTCGGGAGCAGTACTTC. Encoded protein: CASSSLVVREQYF.

This clone appeared once. The CDR3 nucleotides read TGTGCCATCAGTCCCCCCAGGTGGGAGAGGACGTCCTACGAGCAGTACTTC. This encodes CAISPPRWERTSYEQYF. This chain links TRBV10-3 with TRBJ2-7, with D perhaps matching TRBD2 (5 bases). The CDR3 spans 17 residues. Germline V gene sequence: CDR1 ENHRY, CDR2 SYGVKD. V lost 5 bases and J 1 base, leaving 21 bases between the germline ends.

The chain employs TRBV7-2 and TRBJ2-7; 9 positions match TRBD2. The germline V gene encodes CDR1 SGHTA and CDR2 FQGNSA. The V and J ends lost 3 bases and 4 bases, in that order; junction bases with no gene match: 4. The CDR3 has 14 amino acids. The CDR3 spells CASSFRREGYEQYF. The CDR3 coding sequence is TGTGCCAGCAGCTTTCGGCGGGAGGGTTACGAGCAGTACTTC.

This chain connects TRBV7-2 to TRBJ2-2; TRBD1 is a possible D gene (6 bases). The germline V gene has CDR1 SGHTA and CDR2 FQGNSA. V gave up 1 base and J gave up 3 bases, with 9 bases separating them. The CDR3 has 15 amino acids. CDR3 region: CASSLVQGHTGELFF. As DNA, the CDR3 is TGTGCCAGCAGCTTAGTACAGGGCCACACCGGGGAGCTGTTTTTT. Full variable domain (outside the CDR3, taken from reference TRBV7-2 and TRBJ2-2): GAGVSQSPSNKVTEKGKDVELRCDPISGHTALYWYRQSLGQGLEFLIYFQGNSAPDKSGLPSDRFSAERTGGSVSTLTIQRTQQEDSAVYLCASSLVQGHTGELFFGEGSRLTVL.

This chain connects TRBV19 to TRBJ2-1; TRBD1 matches 9 bases. From germline, CDR1 is LNHDA and CDR2 SQIVND (reference sequence). The junction had 6 bases not matched to a gene; V was cut back by 5 bases and J by 4 bases. The CDR3 is made up of 15 amino acids. In DNA, the CDR3 is TGTGCCAGTAGTCATGACAGGGGGATATACAATGAGCAGTTCTTC. Translated, it gives CASSHDRGIYNEQFF. Full variable domain (outside the CDR3, taken from reference TRBV19 and TRBJ2-1): DGGITQSPKYLFRKEGQNVTLSCEQNLNHDAMYWYRQDPGQGLRLIYYSQIVNDFQKGDIAEGYSVSREKKESFPLTVTSAQKNPTAFYLCASSHDRGIYNEQFFGPGTRLTVL.

The chain couples TRBV30 to TRBJ2-5; the match to TRBD1 covers 10 bases. This CDR3 contains 13 residues. V lost 5 bases, J lost 5 bases, and 5 bases stayed unmatched. Germline V gives CDR1 GTSNPN, CDR2 SVGIG (reference sequence). Written as DNA, the CDR3 is TGTGCCTGGGGACAGGGGGTAGTTGAGACCCAGTACTTC. It encodes CAWGQGVVETQYF.

The chain has TRBV5-5 and TRBJ2-7; D remains ambiguous. The germline V and J ends were trimmed by 0 bases and 0 bases, with 10 bases remaining between them. This CDR3 is 15 amino acids long. Germline V gene lookup returns CDR1 SGHKS and CDR2 YYEKEE (reference sequence). In nucleotides, the CDR3 is TGTGCCAGCAGCTTGGAGACACACCCCTCCTACGAGCAGTACTTC. The encoded protein is CASSLETHPSYEQYF.

CDR3 region: CASSFDTSSGADTQYF. The CDR3 region has the DNA TGTGCCAGCAGCTTTGATACGAGTAGCGGGGCAGATACGCAGTATTTT. This chain links TRBV11-2 with TRBJ2-3; the match to TRBD2 covers 8 bases. The CDR3 consists of 16 residues. J lost 4 bases, V lost 3 bases, and 9 bases had no gene match. Per the germline V gene, CDR1 is SGHAT and CDR2 is FQNNGV.

V usage is TRBV28 and J usage is TRBJ1-1; TRBD1 agrees at 7 bases. Germline CDR1 reads MDHEN; CDR2 reads SYDVKM. The CDR3 runs to 13 residues. Unmatched junction bases numbered 11, after V lost 5 bases and J lost 11 bases. The CDR3: CASSPPEQGSAFF. The CDR3 DNA sequence: TGTGCCAGCAGTCCACCGGAACAGGGGTCGGCTTTCTTT.

This clone has only one observation. This chain uses TRBV2 with TRBJ1-5; 7 positions match TRBD1. V shed 0 bases and J 6 bases; nucleotides not matched to a gene: 5. Germline V CDR1 and CDR2: SNHLY, FYNNEI. The CDR3 runs to 15 residues. The CDR3 protein is CASSEARQGTQPQHF. CDR3 in DNA: TGTGCCAGCAGTGAAGCGAGACAGGGAACTCAGCCCCAGCATTTT.